This T cell receptor beta chain was sequenced for a study of cytomegalovirus exposure and HLA in healthy donors. This cohort consisted of healthy bone marrow donors. Overall study results and limits: Specificity for CMV antigens was confirmed in vitro for a few of the CMV-associated chains. In a later analysis, most CMV-associated TCR beta chains appeared HLA-restricted.

With 1 base removed from V and 1 base from J, the gap between germline ends came to 12 bases. This CDR3 contains 16 residues. The germline V gene encodes CDR1 SGHDT and CDR2 YYEEEE. Worth noting for this clone: The antigen is undetermined.

PCR primers comprised 60 Vbeta and 13 Jbeta primers. Repertoires were generated with immunoSEQ multiplex PCR, while TCRdb's copy carries only in-frame clones and drops some. Its table lists approximately 140,000 clones. Sequencing was done on a sample of PBMCs. The chain recombines TRBV5-6 with TRBJ1-5; D uncertain. The sequence was collected from a woman between 45 and 60 years old in good health and CMV-seronegative. The CDR3 spells CASSLSFWQSNQPQHF. CDR3 DNA: TGTGCCAGCAGCTTGTCTTTTTGGCAGAGCAATCAGCCCCAGCATTTT.